These 11 T cell receptor beta chains share one sample of origin, sequenced in a study of shared clonotypes between healthy human individuals. Here immunoSEQ multiplex PCR was the method, and the copy in TCRdb shows in-frame clones only, minus some. The table includes about 380,000 clones, 90% to 98% detected once. Material: memory CD8+ T cells sorted from blood. Sample subset: CD45RO+ cells pooled with CCR7-negative TemRA cells. The receptors here all came from a man under 40 in good health.

The genes are TRBV14 and TRBJ1-2; TRBD1 is a possible D gene (5 bases). V dropped 5 bases and J dropped 6 bases, with 13 bases sitting between them. The CDR3 extends over 13 amino acids. CDR1 and CDR2 (germline): SGHDN, FVKESK. CDR3 sequence reads: CASSKGKGHGYTF. The CDR3 nucleotides are TGTGCCAGCAGCAAGGGTAAGGGGCATGGCTACACCTTC. Combining the CDR3 with reference TRBV14 and TRBJ1-2 gives the whole variable domain EAGVTQFPSHSVIEKGQTVTLRCDPISGHDNLYWYRRVMGKEIKFLLHFVKESKQDESGMPNNRFLAERTGGTYSTLKVQPAELEDSGVYFCASSKGKGHGYTFGSGTRLTVV.

Notes on this clone: Other DNA sequences in this sample translate to the same CDR3. The chain is built from TRBV5-1 and TRBJ2-5; D is unclear. Looked up from germline, CDR1 is SGHRS and CDR2 is YFSETQ. CDR3 length equals 13 residues. Deletions cut 0 bases from V and 2 bases from J, with 5 bases between. The CDR3 bases are TGCGCCAGCAGCTTGGCCTTGCAAGAGACCCAGTACTTC. This gives the protein CASSLALQETQYF.

The rearrangement joins TRBV6-5 to TRBJ1-6, with D maybe TRBD1 (6 bases). This CDR3 has 15 residues. Germline loops: CDR1 MNHEY, CDR2 SVGAGI. V dropped 6 bases and J dropped 3 bases, with 12 bases sitting between them. CDR3 in amino acids: CASRPGEGYNSPLHF. Written as DNA, the CDR3 is TGTGCCAGCAGACCAGGGGAGGGCTATAATTCACCCCTCCACTTT.

This clone was counted once. The chain couples TRBV28 to TRBJ2-3, with TRBD2 as a possible D gene (5 bases). The CDR3 spans 16 residues. V lost 6 bases and J 4 bases, leaving 20 bases between the germline ends. Germline loops: CDR1 MDHEN, CDR2 SYDVKM. The CDR3, as DNA: TGTGCCAGCAGCCCCACTCTTTGGGCGGGCCCAGATACGCAGTATTTT. It specifies CASSPTLWAGPDTQYF.

CDR3: CASSPGTGKDTQYF. The CDR3 DNA is TGTGCCAGCTCACCCGGGACAGGGAAGGATACGCAGTATTTT. The V gene is TRBV18, the J gene TRBJ2-3, with 9 bases lining up with TRBD1. V gave up 3 bases and J gave up 6 bases; unmatched junction bases: 4. Germline-derived CDR1 and CDR2 are KGHSH and LQKENI. There are 14 residues in the CDR3.

This chain uses TRBV18 with TRBJ2-2; no firm D call. The V end was cut by 0 bases, the J end by 2 bases, with 10 bases between. This CDR3 comprises 16 residues. The V gene's germline CDR1 is KGHSH and CDR2 LQKENI. Here the CDR3 DNA reads TGTGCCAGCTCACCACCGAACACACTTAACACCGGGGAGCTGTTTTTT. It codes for CASSPPNTLNTGELFF.

The rearrangement uses TRBV2 and TRBJ2-2; D not certain. The V and J ends lost 3 bases and 7 bases respectively, with 21 bases between them. The CDR3 has 17 amino acids. Germline V gene sequence: CDR1 SNHLY, CDR2 FYNNEI. The CDR3 spells CASSDRGVGESSGELFF. The CDR3 nucleotides read TGTGCCAGCAGTGACAGAGGCGTAGGTGAGAGTAGCGGGGAGCTGTTTTTT.

This CDR3 is CASSKTAGVSNNEQFF. CDR3 DNA sequence: TGTGCCAGCAGCAAGACCGCGGGAGTCAGTAACAATGAGCAGTTCTTC. The chain is built from TRBV7-3 and TRBJ2-1; 7 nucleotides line up with TRBD2. V shed 5 bases and J 5 bases; nucleotides not matched to a gene: 12. The length of the CDR3 is 16 residues. Germline assignment: CDR1 SGHTA and CDR2 FQGTGA.

This chain joins TRBV5-1 and TRBJ2-7; either TRBD1 or TRBD2 may fit D (5 bases each). V was clipped by 2 bases and J by 3 bases, with 21 bases between them. This CDR3 is 17 amino acids long. Germline V gene data show CDR1 as SGHRS and CDR2 as YFSETQ. The CDR3 DNA sequence: TGCGCCAGCAGCTTCGTCGCCGCTACGGGGCACCTCTACGAGCAGTACTTC. It specifies CASSFVAATGHLYEQYF.

This rearrangement joins TRBV7-9 to TRBJ2-3, with 7 bases identical to TRBD1. Trimming cost V 1 base and J 5 bases; bases outside gene matches: 6. Looked up from germline, CDR1 is SEHNR and CDR2 is FQNEAQ (reference sequence). This CDR3 has 15 amino acids. The DNA for the CDR3 is TGTGCCAGCAGCTTAGTAGGGGGCGCCGGAGATACGCAGTATTTT. Translating gives CASSLVGGAGDTQYF. The variable domain in full, completed from reference TRBV7-9 and TRBJ2-3, reads DTGVSQNPRHKITKRGQNVTFRCDPISEHNRLYWYRQTLGQGPEFLTYFQNEAQLEKSRLLSDRFSAERPKGSFSTLEIQRTEQGDSAMYLCASSLVGGAGDTQYFGPGTRLTVL.

V gene TRBV27 combines with J gene TRBJ1-1, with 11 bases identical to TRBD1. In germline, CDR1 is MNHEY, CDR2 SMNVEV (reference sequence). There are 14 residues in the CDR3. The ends lost 6 bases at V and 4 bases at J; junction bases unmatched: 4. CDR3 loop: CASRDRGHVTEAFF. The CDR3 region has the DNA TGTGCCAGCAGGGACAGGGGGCATGTCACTGAAGCTTTCTTT.